This T cell receptor beta chain derives from a study of Ad26.COV2.S vaccination and SARS-CoV-2 variants (dated by TCRdb to 2020 to 2022). Regarding the complete study: Donors in the vaccine arm were drawn from COV1001, a multicentre, randomized, double-blind, placebo-controlled phase I-IIa trial testing Ad26.COV2.S in healthy adults. Ad26.COV2.S was administered intramuscularly at 5 x 10^10 or 1 x 10^11 viral particles, either as a single shot or as two shots given 56 days apart. TCRbeta repertoire sequencing was used to assess the specificity and breadth of SARS-CoV-2-reactive T cell receptors after Ad26.COV2.S vaccination. The TCR-sequenced set comprised about 32 samples: approximately 19 Ad26.COV2.S vaccine recipients, 5 placebo recipients and 8 SARS-CoV-2 convalescent individuals. Participants in the trial were split at random into five groups of five each, receiving low-dose or high-dose Ad26.COV2.S once or twice, or else placebo on both occasions. Throughout the experiments and outcome assessment, investigators stayed blinded to trial group allocation. Results the study describes overall, beyond this receptor: Vaccine and placebo recipients had comparable non-spike TCR breadth, which fits with the vaccine containing only spike. Spike-specific TCR breadth was higher in Ad26.COV2.S recipients than in placebo recipients (P = 0.0014). According to the authors, total T cell responses may have been underestimated by the TCR breadth and depth analyses. After vaccination, substantial breadth of spike-specific CD8+ and CD4+ T cell responses was reported. The study lacked the statistical power to compare responses across vaccine doses or regimens.

TCRbeta CDR3 regions were sequenced with the immunoSEQ Assay. After extraction, genomic DNA underwent amplification by bias-controlled multiplex PCR, followed by high-throughput sequencing. Per the source publication's procedure: To quantify the absolute abundance of every unique TCRbeta CDR3 region, sequences were collapsed and filtered. Usable DNA was measured by amplifying reference genes present in all nucleated cells, and TCRbeta template counts were normalized to that usable DNA to estimate T cell fraction. Repertoire TCRs were annotated as SARS-CoV-2-specific by exact matching of V gene, CDR3 amino acid sequence and J gene to a known reactive TCR set. The reference SARS-CoV-2 TCR set was obtained from MIRA and was filtered for enrichment in COVID-19-positive ImmuneCODE repertoires, whereby public or cross-reactive TCRs were removed. Using the MIRA antigens, annotated TCRs were further analysed by specific ORF or by position within an ORF. Breadth was defined as annotated unique rearrangements over total unique productive rearrangements; depth was the summed frequency of those rearrangements. Group comparisons of TCR breadth used two-sided Wilcoxon rank-sum tests. The table comes from immuneACCESS by way of TCRdb, which keeps in-frame sequences with V and J called. Part of the clones is missing from these tables; in studies checked, under half for an unresolved V gene and the rest for unknown reasons. That table supplies the V and J calls and clone size; D and trimming were determined from the DNA. This sample lists about 680,000 clones; about 89% were detected once. The ten largest account for about 1.5% of the sample.

Taken from the germline V gene (reference sequence), the CDR1 and CDR2 loops are SEHNR and FQNEAQ. V was cut back by 7 bases and J by 6 bases, leaving a gap of 7 bases between them. The CDR3, cysteine through phenylalanine, is 11 amino acids long. The kept DNA is CDR3 alone, 33 bases in frame from the first base. On this clone: Which antigen it targets is not known. One base away there is no much larger clone; base qualities are not given.

The intended sense of this specimen's treatment or condition label: about 20 received Ad26.COV2.S at low or high dose, single or two shots; roughly five received placebo; per-sample allocation not given. For vaccine and placebo recipients, the sequenced repertoires came from samples collected on day 63 after the first injection. Cohort 1b enrolled 25 or so adults aged 18-55 years at a single site in Boston, USA, between 29 July and 7 August 2020. Ad26.COV2.S consisted of a replication-incompetent adenovirus type 26 vector by which a prefusion-stabilized SARS-CoV-2 spike protein from the original Wuhan strain was expressed.

The receptor chain draws on TRBV7-9 and TRBJ2-1, with the D gene call left open. Sequencing was performed on peripheral blood, taken in a trial of Ad26.COV2.S vaccine versus placebo. The source is a person aged 18 to 65 who received the Ad26.COV2.S COVID-19 vaccine or a placebo. The CDR3 in this case is CASTGGNEQFF. The bases are TGTGCCAGCACCGGTGGCAATGAGCAGTTCTTC.